What follows are 8 T cell receptor beta chains derived from one specimen sequenced in a study of OX40 agonist ivuxolimab in advanced cancers. Generated by immunoSEQ multiplex PCR, the TCRdb table keeps only in-frame clones and is missing some. There are under 45,000 clones in the sample; 65% to 75% occur only once, and about 19% lies in the top ten. Material: CD4+ or CD8+ T cells sorted from blood, obtained in a trial of the OX40 agonist ivuxolimab. These receptors were taken from an adult with an advanced solid tumor such as melanoma, head and neck, liver or kidney cancer.

V gene TRBV5-4 combines with J gene TRBJ1-2; no definite D call. V gave up 1 base and J gave up 8 bases, with 15 bases separating them. The CDR3 is 14 residues long. Per the germline V gene, CDR1 is SGHNT and CDR2 is YYREEE (reference sequence). The CDR3 DNA follows: TGTGCCAGCAGCTTGCAGGTTGGAACGGGCGGCTACACCTTC. Protein: CASSLQVGTGGYTF.

This chain uses TRBV25-1 with TRBJ2-3; 7 bases map to TRBD1. Germline loops: CDR1 MGHDK, CDR2 SYGVNS. The CDR3 covers 12 residues. Germline trimming cut 5 bases from V and 4 bases from J; bases unmatched to any gene: 0. This CDR3 reads CASSTGADTQYF. In DNA form, the CDR3 reads TGTGCCAGCAGTACAGGGGCAGATACGCAGTATTTT.

The chain employs TRBV11-2 and TRBJ2-1; D may be TRBD1 or TRBD2 (5 bases each). In germline, CDR1 is SGHAT, CDR2 FQNNGV. Trimming left V 5 bases short and J 5 bases short, with 22 bases between. The CDR3 is 17 residues long. As DNA, the CDR3 is TGTGCCAGCAGCCCTCGGGACGGCAGAACCTCGAACAATGAGCAGTTCTTC. This translates into CASSPRDGRTSNNEQFF.

The chain links TRBV5-1 to TRBJ2-7, with D maybe TRBD2 (5 bases). The ends were cut back, 3 bases at V and 3 bases at J, with 13 bases in the middle. The CDR3 is 14 amino acids. CDR1 is SGHRS and CDR2 is YFSETQ in the germline V gene. DNA of the CDR3: TGCGCCAGCAGCTCTGGAGGCCTTGGCTACGAGCAGTACTTC. Residues: CASSSGGLGYEQYF.

V is TRBV30 and J is TRBJ1-1, with unresolved D. Trimming pared 4 bases from V and 0 bases from J, leaving 12 bases between. CDR1 GTSNPN and CDR2 SVGIG come from the germline V gene (reference sequence). The CDR3 spans 14 residues. CDR3 DNA: TGTGCCTGGAAACAGCCAGGCATGAACACTGAAGCTTTCTTT. Its protein product is CAWKQPGMNTEAFF.

V usage is TRBV9 and J usage is TRBJ2-3; D uncertain. The germline V and J ends were trimmed by 4 bases and 2 bases, with 5 bases remaining between them. Per the germline V gene, CDR1 is SGDLS and CDR2 is YYNGEE. The CDR3 has 12 amino acids. CDR3 sequence reads: CASSSLTDTQYF. The CDR3 DNA reads as TGTGCCAGCAGCTCCCTCACAGATACGCAGTATTTT.

On this clone: The sample contains more than one DNA sequence encoding this CDR3. The CDR3 loop is CASSNRGQETQYF. CDR3 nucleotide sequence: TGTGCCAGCTCGAATAGGGGGCAAGAGACCCAGTACTTC. The chain employs TRBV6-1 and TRBJ2-5, with a possible D match to TRBD1 (6 bases). Germline V gives CDR1 MNHNS, CDR2 SASEGT. The CDR3 loop spans 13 amino acids. V lost 8 bases and J 2 bases, leaving 12 bases between the germline ends.

The chain employs TRBV7-2 and TRBJ2-5; a possible D gene is TRBD1 (6 bases). Germline assignment: CDR1 SGHTA and CDR2 FQGNSA. Trimming left V 0 bases short and J 4 bases short, with 12 bases between. The CDR3 sequence is 15 residues long. The DNA for the CDR3 is TGTGCCAGCAGCTTAGCCGGGACAAAGGGAGAGACCCAGTACTTC. Translating it yields CASSLAGTKGETQYF.